These 4 T cell receptor beta chains share one sample of origin, sequenced in a study of cytomegalovirus exposure and HLA in healthy donors. Vbeta (60) and Jbeta (13) primers were used in the PCR. This table comes from immunoSEQ multiplex PCR, and its TCRdb copy is limited to in-frame clones, with some not included. Of roughly 200,000 clones detected, more than 60% appear once; the ten largest clones hold roughly 3.7%. Sample: PBMCs. The receptors derive from a woman between 55 and 75 years old in good health and CMV-seropositive.

This chain uses TRBV5-1 with TRBJ2-1, with D perhaps matching TRBD1 (5 bases). This CDR3 region has 12 residues. CDR1 and CDR2 from the germline V gene are SGHRS and YFSETQ. V lost 3 bases and J 7 bases, leaving 8 bases between the germline ends. The CDR3, as DNA: TGCGCCAGCAGCTCCCAGGGTAATGAGCAGTTCTTC. This encodes CASSSQGNEQFF.

J is TRBJ1-6 and V is TRBV5-1; D remains ambiguous. Per the germline V gene, CDR1 is SGHRS and CDR2 is YFSETQ. The V gene lost 0 bases and the J gene lost 14 bases, with 21 bases spanning the gap. The CDR3 spans 16 residues. The CDR3 DNA reads TGCGCCAGCAGCTTGGCCGGTGGTTCCGCGAGGGTGACCCTCCACTTT. Encoded protein: CASSLAGGSARVTLHF.

The chain is built from TRBV6-5 and TRBJ1-4; 11 nucleotides match TRBD1. The CDR3 runs to 16 residues. V trimming: 2 bases; J trimming: 8 bases; junction bases outside the gene matches: 7. Germline V gene sequence: CDR1 MNHEY, CDR2 SVGAGI. In DNA, the CDR3 is TGTGCCAGCAGTTACGGCGGGACAGGGGGTCGCGAAAAACTGTTTTTT. Translated, it gives CASSYGGTGGREKLFF.

The rearrangement uses TRBV6-5 and TRBJ2-7; 7 bases match TRBD1. CDR1 is MNHEY, CDR2 SVGAGI, per germline. After removal of 0 bases from V and 5 bases from J, the junction contained 7 bases not matched to a gene. This CDR3 comprises 15 residues. The CDR3 coding sequence is TGTGCCAGCAGTTACTCCGACAGGGTCCGGGACGAGCAGTACTTC. This encodes CASSYSDRVRDEQYF.